Each of the 32 T cell receptor beta chains below was sequenced from the same sample in a study of T-cell reconstitution after alpha-beta-depleted transplantation in children. Preparation of the TCRbeta library was carried out with unique molecular identifiers. TCRdb reprocessed the PCR reads with MiXCR, giving one entry per CDR3 protein. The sample shows roughly 6,100 distinct CDR3 sequences, around 15% of them seen only once. This sample comprised PBMCs, mostly from graft donor cells, obtained 180 days after TCRalphabeta/CD19-depleted stem cell transplant. Receptors were obtained from a patient between 2 and 10 years old who had a stem cell transplant for inherited bone marrow failure, so the T cells may come from the graft donor.

CDR3 DNA: TGCAGTGCTAGAGAAGGAGGGGCGAACACTGAAGCTTTCTTT. Encoded protein: CSAREGGANTEAFF. The chain is built from TRBV20-1 and TRBJ1-1; D may be TRBD1 (5 bases). This CDR3 contains 14 residues. V was clipped by 0 bases and J by 1 base, with 9 bases between them. CDR1 is DFQATT, CDR2 SNEGSKA, per germline (reference sequence).

This clonotype appeared many times. The chain uses TRBV7-8 and TRBJ1-5, with D tentatively TRBD1 (6 bases). CDR1 is SGHVS, CDR2 FQNEAQ, per germline. This CDR3 is 17 amino acids long. Deletions cut 5 bases from V and 0 bases from J, with 17 bases between. The CDR3 sequence is CASSLGTSAYSNQPQHF. Here the CDR3 DNA reads TGTGCCAGCAGCCTTGGGACATCGGCGTATAGCAATCAGCCCCAGCATTTT.

This chain joins TRBV24-1 and TRBJ1-5; the D is unclear. This CDR3 spans 14 amino acids. V dropped 12 bases and J dropped 1 base, with 15 bases sitting between them. Germline values: CDR1 KGHDR, CDR2 SFDVKD. CDR3 sequence reads: CAALYRASNQPQHF. CDR3 sequence (DNA): TGTGCCGCCCTTTATCGGGCCAGCAATCAGCCCCAGCATTTT.

This clonotype was counted many times. The V gene is TRBV10-3, the J gene TRBJ2-7, with TRBD2 matching over 7 bases. CDR3 length: 14 residues. The J segment lost 2 bases and the V segment lost 6 bases, leaving 7 bases of the junction unmatched. Germline CDR1 and CDR2: ENHRY and SYGVKD. Here the CDR3 DNA reads TGTGCCATCAGCGCCTCTAGCGGAACCTACGAGCAGTACTTC. It codes for CAISASSGTYEQYF.

This clonotype appeared many times. The chain is built from TRBV29-1 and TRBJ2-3; 16 bases fit TRBD2. Per germline, CDR1 SQVTM and CDR2 ANQGSEA. The length of the CDR3 is 18 residues. V dropped 3 bases and J dropped 5; count of bases not matched to a gene: 11. CDR3 amino acids: CSVEGLAGGWSARDTQYF. The DNA for the CDR3 is TGCAGCGTTGAGGGACTAGCGGGAGGGTGGTCAGCGAGAGATACGCAGTATTTT.

This clonotype was seen ten or more times. The chain recombines TRBV12-3 or TRBV12-4 with TRBJ2-2; D unresolved. There are 14 residues in the CDR3. This CDR3 is CETRLSGRTGELFF. The CDR3 DNA is TGTGAAACCAGGTTATCGGGCCGCACCGGGGAGCTGTTTTTT.

This clonotype was observed at least ten times. The rearrangement links TRBV6-5 to TRBJ1-1; a possible D gene is TRBD1 (6 bases). CDR1 and CDR2 (germline): MNHEY, SVGAGI. The V gene lost 4 bases and the J gene lost 4 bases, with 10 bases spanning the gap. This CDR3 has 13 amino acids. The CDR3 nucleotides read TGTGCCAGCAGTTTCGGGGGGCGCACTGAAGCTTTCTTT. Its protein product is CASSFGGRTEAFF.

The chain is built from TRBV20-1 and TRBJ2-3, with D unresolved. Trimming took 0 bases from V and 6 from J, leaving 10 bases between them. Germline CDR1 is DFQATT and CDR2 is SNEGSKA (reference sequence). The CDR3 loop spans 13 amino acids. CDR3 sequence (DNA): TGCAGTGCTAGAGAAGTCACGAGGGATACGCAGTATTTT. It yields the protein CSAREVTRDTQYF.

This chain uses TRBV12-3 or TRBV12-4 with TRBJ2-5; tentatively, D is TRBD1 (5 bases). There are 12 residues in the CDR3. V lost 6 bases, J lost 4 bases, and 9 bases lay in between. The CDR3 loop is CASSMGRETQYF. DNA for the CDR3: TGTGCCAGCAGCATGGGGCGAGAGACCCAGTACTTC.

Concerning this clonotype itself: A much larger clone lies a single base off, so this may be a read error. V and J are TRBV2 and TRBJ2-5, with 8 bases that match TRBD2. The CDR3 spans 15 residues. CDR1 is SNHLY and CDR2 is FYNNEI in the germline V gene. The CDR3 loop is CASSVRIAGQEAQYF. CDR3 nucleotide sequence: TGTGCCAGCAGTGTTAGGATAGCGGGACAAGAGGCCCAGTACTTC. Variable domain in full (rest from reference TRBV2 and TRBJ2-5): EPEVTQTPSHQVTQMGQEVILRCVPISNHLYFYWYRQILGQKVEFLVSFYNNEISEKSEIFDDQFSVERPDGSNFTLKIRSTKLEDSAMYFCASSVRIAGQEAQYFGPGTRLLVL.

This clonotype was counted ten times or more. The chain employs TRBV5-1 and TRBJ2-2; D gene unclear. Germline assignment: CDR1 SGHRS and CDR2 YFSETQ. The CDR3 runs to 14 residues. The V and J ends lost 3 bases and 1 base respectively, with 7 bases between them. CDR3 sequence: CASSYRVNTGELFF. CDR3 sequence (DNA): TGCGCCAGCAGCTACAGAGTGAACACCGGGGAGCTGTTTTTT.

Only one count was recorded for this clonotype. The gene calls are TRBV12-3 or TRBV12-4 and TRBJ1-5; D unresolved. The CDR3 loop spans 16 amino acids. V lost 2 bases and J lost 0, with 11 bases in between. In nucleotides, the CDR3 is TGTGCCAGCAGTTTAAAGTTGCGGTATAGCAATCAGCCCCAGCATTTT. It specifies CASSLKLRYSNQPQHF.

This clonotype was seen many times. The chain recombines TRBV7-2 with TRBJ2-7; D uncertain. The CDR3 contains 14 residues. Germline loops: CDR1 SGHTA, CDR2 FQGNSA. With 0 bases removed from V and 6 bases from J, the gap between germline ends came to 12 bases. The CDR3 DNA reads TGTGCCAGCAGCTTAGCTCGTCAGGCTGCCGAGCAGTACTTC. This codes for CASSLARQAAEQYF.

The sample holds many counts of this clonotype. The rearrangement uses TRBV5-8 and TRBJ2-5; no firm D call. Germline CDR1 reads SGHTS; CDR2 reads YDEGEE. CDR3 size: 12 residues. Trimming pared 4 bases from V and 0 bases from J, leaving 4 bases between. CDR3: CASSEYQETQYF. Here the CDR3 DNA reads TGTGCCAGCAGCGAGTACCAAGAGACCCAGTACTTC.

Many counts were recorded for this clonotype. The genes are TRBV20-1 and TRBJ2-1; 9 bases agree with TRBD2. This CDR3 is 13 amino acids long. Germline assignment: CDR1 DFQATT and CDR2 SNEGSKA (reference sequence). The V gene end was trimmed by 5 bases and the J gene end by 2 bases; junction bases not matched to a gene: 1. CDR3 protein: CSAWTSAYNEQFF. In DNA, the CDR3 is TGCAGTGCTTGGACTAGCGCCTACAATGAGCAGTTCTTC.

This clonotype showed up many times. The genes are TRBV7-8 and TRBJ2-1; 8 bases align to TRBD1. The length of the CDR3 is 13 residues. The V segment lost 5 bases and the J segment 9 bases; nucleotides outside the gene matches: 6. CDR1 and CDR2 from the germline V gene are SGHVS and FQNEAQ. The CDR3 region is CASSPGQVGEQFF. Written as DNA, the CDR3 is TGTGCCAGCAGCCCGGGACAGGTCGGTGAGCAGTTCTTC.

Comments on this clonotype: Just one base apart from a much larger clone, this may be a read error. The chain couples TRBV20-1 to TRBJ2-5; D ambiguous. V was clipped by 0 bases and J by 1 base, with 6 bases between them. Germline CDR1 DFQATT, CDR2 SNEGSKA (reference sequence). The CDR3 length is 13 residues. This CDR3 reads CSAREISQETQYF. CDR3 nucleotide sequence: TGCAGTGCTAGAGAGATAAGCCAAGAGACCCAGTACTTC.

This clonotype was counted at least ten times. J is TRBJ2-1 and V is TRBV5-4; D not certain. This CDR3 has 15 amino acids. Germline-derived CDR1 and CDR2 are SGHNT and YYREEE (reference sequence). V was pared by 3 bases and J by 6 bases, with 16 bases between. Here the CDR3 reads CASSSTWTALNEQFF. The CDR3 bases are TGTGCCAGCAGCTCTACCTGGACGGCGCTCAATGAGCAGTTCTTC.

This clonotype was counted many times. This chain links TRBV16 with TRBJ2-5; 10 bases map to TRBD2. This CDR3 has 15 residues. Germline CDR1 KGHSY, CDR2 FQNENV. The junction had 1 base not matched to a gene; V was cut back by 3 bases and J by 0 bases. CDR3 residues: CASSQTSGYQETQYF. The CDR3 DNA reads TGTGCCAGCAGCCAGACTAGCGGGTACCAAGAGACCCAGTACTTC. Full variable domain (remainder filled in from reference TRBV16 and TRBJ2-5): GEEVAQTPKHLVRGEGQKAKLYCAPIKGHSYVFWYQQVLKNEFKFLISFQNENVFDETGMPKERFSAKCLPNSPCSLEIQATKLEDSAVYFCASSQTSGYQETQYFGPGTRLLVL.

Many counts were recorded for this clonotype. This sequence joins TRBV12-3 or TRBV12-4 and TRBJ2-6; D may be TRBD1 (5 bases). V lost 2 bases to trimming and J lost 8 bases, with 10 bases between them. The CDR3 totals 14 residues. The CDR3: CASSLNQGSNVLTF. The CDR3 region has the DNA TGTGCCAGCAGTTTAAACCAGGGATCCAACGTCCTGACTTTC.

Here the CDR3 reads CASSAGTVYNEQFF. For the CDR3, the DNA is TGTGCCAGCAGCGCCGGGACAGTCTACAATGAGCAGTTCTTC. The V gene is TRBV9, the J gene TRBJ2-1, with 7 bases identical to TRBD1. After removal of 3 bases from V and 3 bases from J, the junction contained 3 bases not matched to a gene. CDR1 SGDLS and CDR2 YYNGEE come from the germline V gene. The CDR3 consists of 14 residues.

The chain combines TRBV7-2 with TRBJ2-1, with 15 bases that match TRBD2. Losses at the gene ends were 0 bases for V and 10 bases for J; bases not matched to a gene: 4. The CDR3 runs 16 residues. CDR1 is SGHTA, CDR2 FQGNSA, per germline. DNA of the CDR3: TGTGCCAGCAGCTTAGCGGGACTAGCGGGAGGAAGGGAGCAGTTCTTC. As protein: CASSLAGLAGGREQFF.

This clonotype was recorded many times. The chain couples TRBV5-6 to TRBJ2-1; D gene uncertain. This CDR3 region has 14 residues. CDR1 and CDR2 (germline): SGHDT, YYEEEE. Between the trimmed V and J ends, which lost 2 bases and 0 bases, there was a span of 6 bases. The CDR3 nucleotides read TGTGCCAGCAGCTTATCGAGCTCCTACAATGAGCAGTTCTTC. The encoded protein is CASSLSSSYNEQFF.

Ten or more counts support this clonotype. The rearrangement links TRBV20-1 to TRBJ2-4, with a possible D match to TRBD1 (6 bases). The ends were cut back, 5 bases at V and 1 base at J, with 6 bases in the middle. The CDR3 length is 12 residues. CDR1 DFQATT and CDR2 SNEGSKA come from the germline V gene (reference sequence). In DNA form, the CDR3 reads TGCAGTGCTGACAGGGCCAAAAACATTCAGTACTTC. Amino acid sequence: CSADRAKNIQYF.

This clonotype was detected ten times or more. The rearrangement uses TRBV28 and TRBJ2-7; D may be TRBD2 (6 bases). V lost 3 bases to trimming and J lost 4 bases, with 13 bases between them. From germline, CDR1 is MDHEN and CDR2 SYDVKM. The CDR3 sequence is 14 residues long. The CDR3 loop is CASSFRDGGYEQYF. In DNA, the CDR3 is TGTGCCAGCAGTTTCAGGGATGGAGGGTACGAGCAGTACTTC.

J is TRBJ2-1 and V is TRBV24-1; possibly TRBD2 for D (6 bases). Per the germline V gene, CDR1 is KGHDR and CDR2 is SFDVKD. The CDR3 is 16 residues long. The germline V and J ends were trimmed by 1 base and 4 bases, with 13 bases remaining between them. In DNA, the CDR3 is TGTGCCACCAGTGATTTTGGAGGGAGTTCGTACAATGAGCAGTTCTTC. It specifies CATSDFGGSSYNEQFF.

The genes are TRBV12-5 and TRBJ2-1; D is ambiguous. V dropped 8 bases and J dropped 4 bases, with 15 bases sitting between them. Germline V gene sequence: CDR1 LGHNT, CDR2 FRNRAP. This CDR3 has 14 amino acids. CDR3 DNA: TGTGCTAGTTCTTTGTCCGACCGTTACAATGAGCAGTTCTTC. Protein: CASSLSDRYNEQFF. Based on the CDR3 plus reference TRBV12-5 and TRBJ2-1, the full variable domain is DARVTQTPRHKVTEMGQEVTMRCQPILGHNTVFWYRQTMMQGLELLAYFRNRAPLDDSGMPKDRFSAEMPDATLATLKIQPSEPRDSAVYFCASSLSDRYNEQFFGPGTRLTVL.

At least ten counts were recorded for this clonotype. The V gene is TRBV7-3, the J gene TRBJ1-2; D is perhaps TRBD1 (5 bases). V was clipped by 3 bases and J by 5 bases, with 10 bases between them. Germline V gene sequence: CDR1 SGHTA, CDR2 FQGTGA. CDR3 size: 13 residues. The CDR3 nucleotides read TGTGCCAGCAGCTTCATTGGGGGTTATGGCTACACCTTC. Its protein is CASSFIGGYGYTF.

In this sample, this clonotype is medium-sized. The chain combines TRBV7-9 with TRBJ1-2; D not certain. The CDR3 loop spans 12 amino acids. In germline, CDR1 is SEHNR, CDR2 FQNEAQ (reference sequence). Trimming removed 1 base from V and 4 bases from J, with 4 bases in between. The CDR3 nucleotides read TGTGCCAGCAGCTTAGGGGTCTATGGCTACACCTTC. This encodes CASSLGVYGYTF.

A word on this clonotype: A much larger clone lies a single base off, so this may be a read error. V is TRBV4-2 and J is TRBJ1-5; D call uncertain. CDR3 length equals 14 residues. Looked up from germline, CDR1 is LGHNA and CDR2 is YNFKEQ. Trimming took off 4 bases at V and 6 bases at J, with 13 bases between the two ends. The CDR3 reads CASSREREAQPQHF. The CDR3 DNA sequence: TGTGCCAGCAGCCGGGAGAGGGAGGCTCAGCCCCAGCATTTT.

This clonotype has a count of ten or more. The chain combines TRBV7-9 with TRBJ2-2; D is perhaps TRBD1 (6 bases). Germline CDR1 reads SEHNR; CDR2 reads FQNEAQ (reference sequence). The CDR3 is 17 amino acids. Trimming cost V 0 bases and J 1 base, with 12 bases left between them. CDR3 loop: CASSLAQWTENTGELFF. CDR3 in DNA: TGTGCCAGCAGCTTAGCGCAATGGACAGAGAACACCGGGGAGCTGTTTTTT. Full variable domain (remainder filled in from reference TRBV7-9 and TRBJ2-2): DTGVSQNPRHKITKRGQNVTFRCDPISEHNRLYWYRQTLGQGPEFLTYFQNEAQLEKSRLLSDRFSAERPKGSFSTLEIQRTEQGDSAMYLCASSLAQWTENTGELFFGEGSRLTVL.

The chain uses TRBV5-1 and TRBJ2-2; unclear D gene. V dropped 4 bases and J dropped 1 base, with 20 bases sitting between them. The CDR3 contains 18 residues. Per the germline V gene, CDR1 is SGHRS and CDR2 is YFSETQ. The CDR3: CASSRYTNSVGNTGELFF. CDR3 nucleotide sequence: TGCGCCAGCAGCCGTTACACCAACAGCGTGGGGAACACCGGGGAGCTGTTTTTT.